This T cell receptor beta chain emerged from a study of human T cells and chemical hapten exposure. As for the study in general: TCR yields per sample varied, mainly owing to small pooled library volume differences.

Each cDNA molecule in the library carried unique molecular identifiers. As handled by the study authors: Ranging from about 20,000 to 700,000, TCR counts per sample had a median value of around 90,000. MiXCR, run by TCRdb on the RACE reads, gives a single entry per CDR3 protein. The V and J calls shown here were made by TCRdb, not taken from the authors' results. The data hold about 70,000 distinct CDR3 sequences, with around 6.1% observed a single time. This clonotype was picked up many times. The germline V gene encodes CDR1 SGHTA and CDR2 FQGNSA. The CDR3 has 15 amino acids. The V gene end was trimmed by 3 bases and the J gene end by 2 bases; junction bases not matched to a gene: 5. The time point is: healthy volunteer bleed at 6 weeks. Unfractionated whole blood yielded the extracted total RNA.

Sequencing was performed on whole blood. This TCR was sampled from a female donor in good health. Some clones in this sample may be carry-over from other donors' samples. The chain employs TRBV7-2 and TRBJ2-5; 8 nucleotides line up with TRBD2. CDR3: CASSFGGGRQETQYF. As DNA, the CDR3 is TGTGCCAGCAGCTTTGGCGGCGGGAGGCAAGAGACCCAGTACTTC.